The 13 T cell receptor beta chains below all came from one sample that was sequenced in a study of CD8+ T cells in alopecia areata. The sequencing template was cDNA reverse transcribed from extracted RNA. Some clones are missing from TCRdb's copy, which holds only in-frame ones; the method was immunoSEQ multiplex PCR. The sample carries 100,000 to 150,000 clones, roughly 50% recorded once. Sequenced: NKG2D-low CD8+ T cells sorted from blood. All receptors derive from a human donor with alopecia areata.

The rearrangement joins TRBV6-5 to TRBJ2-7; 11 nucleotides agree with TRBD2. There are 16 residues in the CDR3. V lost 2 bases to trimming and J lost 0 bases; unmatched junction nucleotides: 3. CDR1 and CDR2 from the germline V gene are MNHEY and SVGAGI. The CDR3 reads CASSYHGTSGSYEQYF. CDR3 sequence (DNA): TGTGCCAGCAGTTACCACGGGACTAGCGGCTCCTACGAGCAGTACTTC.

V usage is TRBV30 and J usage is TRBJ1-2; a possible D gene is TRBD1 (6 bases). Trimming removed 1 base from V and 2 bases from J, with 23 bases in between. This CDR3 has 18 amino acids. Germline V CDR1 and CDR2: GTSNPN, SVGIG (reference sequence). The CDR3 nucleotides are TGTGCCTGGAGTGACATTATTACCCAGGGGATACAGAACTATGGCTACACCTTC. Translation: CAWSDIITQGIQNYGYTF.

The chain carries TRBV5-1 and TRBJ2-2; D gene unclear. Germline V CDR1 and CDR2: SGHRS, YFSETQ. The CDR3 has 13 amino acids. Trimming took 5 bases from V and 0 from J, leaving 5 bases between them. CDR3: CASSWSNTGELFF. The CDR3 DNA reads TGCGCCAGCAGTTGGTCGAACACCGGGGAGCTGTTTTTT.

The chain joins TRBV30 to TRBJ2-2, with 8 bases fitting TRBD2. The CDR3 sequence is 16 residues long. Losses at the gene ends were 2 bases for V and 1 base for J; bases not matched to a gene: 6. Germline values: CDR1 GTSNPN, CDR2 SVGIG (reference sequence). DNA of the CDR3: TGTGCCTGGAGTACCCAGCGGGAGTGGAACACCGGGGAGCTGTTTTTT. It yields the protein CAWSTQREWNTGELFF. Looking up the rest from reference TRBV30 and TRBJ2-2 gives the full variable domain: SQTIHQWPATLVQPVGSPLSLECTVEGTSNPNLYWYRQAAGRGLQLLFYSVGIGQISSEVPQNLSASRPQDRQFILSSKKLLLSDSGFYLCAWSTQREWNTGELFFGEGSRLTVL.

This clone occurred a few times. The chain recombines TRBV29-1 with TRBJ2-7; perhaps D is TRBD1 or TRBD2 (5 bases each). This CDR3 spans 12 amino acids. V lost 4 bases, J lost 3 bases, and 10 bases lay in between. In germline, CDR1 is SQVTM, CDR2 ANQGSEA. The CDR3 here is CSVVGDRYEQYF. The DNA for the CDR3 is TGCAGCGTTGTAGGGGACCGCTACGAGCAGTACTTC.

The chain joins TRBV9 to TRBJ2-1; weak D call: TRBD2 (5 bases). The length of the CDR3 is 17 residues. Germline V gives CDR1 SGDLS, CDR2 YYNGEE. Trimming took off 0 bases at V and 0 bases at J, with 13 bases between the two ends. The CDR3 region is CASSVDLGGRSYNEQFF. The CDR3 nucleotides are TGTGCCAGCAGCGTAGATCTTGGCGGGCGCTCCTACAATGAGCAGTTCTTC.

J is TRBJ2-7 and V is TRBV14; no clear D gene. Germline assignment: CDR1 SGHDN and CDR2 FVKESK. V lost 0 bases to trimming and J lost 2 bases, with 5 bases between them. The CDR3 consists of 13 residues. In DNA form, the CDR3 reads TGTGCCAGCAGCCAAGACACCACCTACGAGCAGTACTTC. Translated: CASSQDTTYEQYF.

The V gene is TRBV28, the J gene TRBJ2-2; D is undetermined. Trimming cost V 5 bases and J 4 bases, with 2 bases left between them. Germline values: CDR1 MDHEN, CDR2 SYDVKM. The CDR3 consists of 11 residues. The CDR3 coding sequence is TGTGCCAGCAGTCGCACCGGGGAGCTGTTTTTT. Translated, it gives CASSRTGELFF.

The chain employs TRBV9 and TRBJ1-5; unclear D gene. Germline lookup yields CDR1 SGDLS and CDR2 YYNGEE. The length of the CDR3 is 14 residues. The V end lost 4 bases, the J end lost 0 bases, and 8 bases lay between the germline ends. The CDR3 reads CASSPGLSNQPQHF. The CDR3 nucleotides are TGTGCCAGCAGCCCCGGCCTTAGCAATCAGCCCCAGCATTTT.

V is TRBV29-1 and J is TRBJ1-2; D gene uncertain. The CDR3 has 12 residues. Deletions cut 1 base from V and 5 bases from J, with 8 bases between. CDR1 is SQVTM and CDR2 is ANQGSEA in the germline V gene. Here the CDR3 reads CSVEALVYGYTF. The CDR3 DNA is TGCAGCGTTGAAGCCTTGGTTTATGGCTACACCTTC.

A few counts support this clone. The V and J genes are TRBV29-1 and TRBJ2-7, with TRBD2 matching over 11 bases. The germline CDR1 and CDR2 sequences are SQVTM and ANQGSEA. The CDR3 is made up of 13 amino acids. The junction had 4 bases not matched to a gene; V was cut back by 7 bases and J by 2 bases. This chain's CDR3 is CSAETSGAYEQYF. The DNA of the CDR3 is TGCAGCGCCGAGACTAGCGGGGCCTACGAGCAGTACTTC.

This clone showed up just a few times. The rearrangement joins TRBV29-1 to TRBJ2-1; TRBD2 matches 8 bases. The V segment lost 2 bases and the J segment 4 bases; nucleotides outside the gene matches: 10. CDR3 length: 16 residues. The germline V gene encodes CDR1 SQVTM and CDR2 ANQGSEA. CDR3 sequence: CSVEIAGRAPYNEQFF. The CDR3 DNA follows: TGCAGCGTTGAAATAGCGGGGCGTGCCCCTTACAATGAGCAGTTCTTC.

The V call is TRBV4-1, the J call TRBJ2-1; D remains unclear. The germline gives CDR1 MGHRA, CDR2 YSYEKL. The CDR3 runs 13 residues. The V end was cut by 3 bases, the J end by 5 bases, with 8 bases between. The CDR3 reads CASSQPHHNEQFF. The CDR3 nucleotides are TGCGCCAGCAGCCAGCCACACCACAATGAGCAGTTCTTC.